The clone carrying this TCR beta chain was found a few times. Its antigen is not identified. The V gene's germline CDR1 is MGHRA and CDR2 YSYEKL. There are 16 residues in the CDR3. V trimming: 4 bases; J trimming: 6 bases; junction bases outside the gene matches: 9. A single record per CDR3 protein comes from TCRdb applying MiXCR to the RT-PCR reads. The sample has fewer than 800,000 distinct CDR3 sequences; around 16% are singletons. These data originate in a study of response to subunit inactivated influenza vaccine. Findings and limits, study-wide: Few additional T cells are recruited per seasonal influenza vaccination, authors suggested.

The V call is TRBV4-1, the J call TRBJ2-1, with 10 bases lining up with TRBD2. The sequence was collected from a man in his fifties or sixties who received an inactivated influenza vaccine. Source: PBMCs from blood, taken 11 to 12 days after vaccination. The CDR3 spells CASSPLERGGVNEQFF. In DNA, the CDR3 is TGCGCCAGCAGCCCACTCGAGCGGGGGGGAGTCAATGAGCAGTTCTTC.